The entry that follows covers one T cell receptor (beta chain) sequence. Its antigen is unidentified. This record belongs to a study of PD-1 blockade in classical Hodgkin lymphoma. Findings and limits, study-wide: Compared with healthy donors, newly diagnosed patients reportedly showed lower baseline TCR diversity. Patients newly diagnosed and complete responders had comparable baseline diversity. A significant rise in TCR diversity by C4D1 was seen for CD4+ but not CD8+ cells.

Patients all relapsed after autologous stem cell transplantation, and there was variation in brentuximab vedotin exposure. When best responses were assessed, they were complete response, partial response or progressive disease. The data were produced by immunoSEQ multiplex PCR, yet TCRdb's version contains in-frame clones alone and is incomplete. The sample holds about 76,000 clones, roughly 90% seen once. The receptor's source is a human donor with classical Hodgkin lymphoma. The specimen was peripheral blood mononuclear cells (PBMCs), collected at baseline.

The CDR3: CASSLQGTGELFF. The CDR3 nucleotides read TGCGCCAGCAGCTTACAGGGTACCGGGGAGCTGTTTTTT. V gene TRBV5-1 combines with J gene TRBJ2-2; possibly TRBD1 for D (6 bases). Germline V lookup: CDR1 SGHRS, CDR2 YFSETQ. Trimming removed 2 bases from V and 5 bases from J, with 7 bases in between. The CDR3 has 13 amino acids.